This T cell receptor (beta chain) was obtained from a study of blood T cells in healthy people across ages. Regarding the study as a whole: It was not possible, with unsorted PBMCs, to conclusively compare naive and antigen-experienced cells.

A second roughly 6 to 11 cycle PCR used barcoded and J-beta primers. TCRdb used MiXCR to reprocess the 5' RACE reads, holding one entry per CDR3 protein. This sample carries roughly 1.5 million distinct CDR3 sequences, 40% to 45% of them seen once, and the ten largest clones take under 5%. This clonotype was recorded a few times. Its antigen is not identified. V shed 6 bases and J shed 1 base, with 15 bases lying between them. The CDR3 extends over 15 amino acids. Germline values: CDR1 MGHDK, CDR2 SYGVNS. The chain links TRBV25-1 to TRBJ1-2; the D gene is possibly TRBD1 (6 bases). Sequencing was performed on blood. The sequence derives from a woman aged 18-29 years in good health. CDR3 sequence reads: CASRGQPNSNYGYTF. In DNA, the CDR3 is TGTGCCAGCAGAGGACAGCCGAATAGTAACTATGGCTACACCTTC.